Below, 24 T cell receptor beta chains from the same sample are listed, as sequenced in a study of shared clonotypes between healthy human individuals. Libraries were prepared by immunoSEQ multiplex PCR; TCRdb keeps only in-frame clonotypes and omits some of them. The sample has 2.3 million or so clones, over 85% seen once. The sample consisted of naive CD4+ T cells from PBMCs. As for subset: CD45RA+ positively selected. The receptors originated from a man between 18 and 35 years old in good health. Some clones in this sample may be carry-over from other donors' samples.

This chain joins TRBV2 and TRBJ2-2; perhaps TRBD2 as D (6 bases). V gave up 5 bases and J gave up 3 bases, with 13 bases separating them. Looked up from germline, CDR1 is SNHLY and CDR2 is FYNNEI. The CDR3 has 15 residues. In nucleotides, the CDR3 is TGTGCCAGCAGTAAAACAGGAGGGGACACCGGGGAGCTGTTTTTT. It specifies CASSKTGGDTGELFF.

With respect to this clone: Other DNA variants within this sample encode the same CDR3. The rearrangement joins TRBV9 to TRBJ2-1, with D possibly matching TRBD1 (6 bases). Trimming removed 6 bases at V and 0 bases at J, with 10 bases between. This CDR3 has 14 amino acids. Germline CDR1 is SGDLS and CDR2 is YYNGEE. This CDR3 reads CASNQGSSYNEQFF. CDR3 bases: TGTGCCAGCAATCAGGGGAGCTCCTACAATGAGCAGTTCTTC.

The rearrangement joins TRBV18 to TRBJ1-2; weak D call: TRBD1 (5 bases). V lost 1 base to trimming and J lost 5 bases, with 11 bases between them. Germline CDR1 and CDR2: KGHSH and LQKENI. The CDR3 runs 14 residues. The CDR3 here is CASSPQGPVYGYTF. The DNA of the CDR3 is TGTGCCAGCTCACCACAGGGACCCGTATATGGCTACACCTTC.

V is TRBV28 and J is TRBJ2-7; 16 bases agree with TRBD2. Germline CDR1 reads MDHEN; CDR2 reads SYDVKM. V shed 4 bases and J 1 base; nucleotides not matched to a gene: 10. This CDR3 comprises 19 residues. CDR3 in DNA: TGTGCCAGCAGTTCCCCAATGGGACTAGCGGGAGGGCCATCCTACGAGCAGTACTTC. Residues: CASSSPMGLAGGPSYEQYF.

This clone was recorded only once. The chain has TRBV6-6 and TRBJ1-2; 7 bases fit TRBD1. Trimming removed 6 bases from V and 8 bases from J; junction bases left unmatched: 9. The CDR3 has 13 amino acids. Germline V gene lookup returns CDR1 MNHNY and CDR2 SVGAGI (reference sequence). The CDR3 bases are TGTGCCAGCAGAAGTGGGAGGGGGCGAGGCTACACCTTC. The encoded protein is CASRSGRGRGYTF.

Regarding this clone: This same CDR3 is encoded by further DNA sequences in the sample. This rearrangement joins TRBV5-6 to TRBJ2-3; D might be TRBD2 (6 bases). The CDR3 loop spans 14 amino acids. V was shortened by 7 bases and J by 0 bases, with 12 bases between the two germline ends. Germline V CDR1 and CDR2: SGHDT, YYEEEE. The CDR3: CASSPGVSTDTQYF. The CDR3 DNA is TGTGCCAGCTCGCCGGGAGTGAGCACAGATACGCAGTATTTT. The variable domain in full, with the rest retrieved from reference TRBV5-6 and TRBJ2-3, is DAGVTQSPTHLIKTRGQQVTLRCSPKSGHDTVSWYQQALGQGPQFIFQYYEEEERQRGNFPDRFSGHQFPNYSSELNVNALLLGDSALYLCASSPGVSTDTQYFGPGTRLTVL.

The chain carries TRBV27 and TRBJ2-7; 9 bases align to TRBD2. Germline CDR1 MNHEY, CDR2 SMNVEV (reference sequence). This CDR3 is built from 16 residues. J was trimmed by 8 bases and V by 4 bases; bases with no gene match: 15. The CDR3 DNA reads TGTGCCAGCAGTTCCGCCGGACTAGCGCCCTTCCCCAAGCAGTACTTC. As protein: CASSSAGLAPFPKQYF.

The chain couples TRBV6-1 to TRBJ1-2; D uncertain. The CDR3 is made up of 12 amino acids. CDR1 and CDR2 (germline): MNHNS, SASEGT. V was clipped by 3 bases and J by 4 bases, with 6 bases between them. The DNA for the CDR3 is TGTGCCAGCAGTGATGGGGTCTATGGCTACACCTTC. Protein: CASSDGVYGYTF.

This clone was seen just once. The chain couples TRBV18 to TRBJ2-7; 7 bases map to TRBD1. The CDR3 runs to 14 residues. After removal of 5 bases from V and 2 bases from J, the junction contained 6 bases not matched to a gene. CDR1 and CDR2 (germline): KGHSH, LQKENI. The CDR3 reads CASSTTGPPYEQYF. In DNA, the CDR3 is TGTGCCAGCTCAACGACAGGGCCCCCCTACGAGCAGTACTTC.

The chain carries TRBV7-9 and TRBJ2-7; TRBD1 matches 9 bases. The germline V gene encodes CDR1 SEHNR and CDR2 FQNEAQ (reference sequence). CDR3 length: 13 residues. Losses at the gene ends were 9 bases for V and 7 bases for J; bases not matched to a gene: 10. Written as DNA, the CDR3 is TGTGCCAGTGGACAGGGGACTTCGGAGGAGCAGTACTTC. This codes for CASGQGTSEEQYF.

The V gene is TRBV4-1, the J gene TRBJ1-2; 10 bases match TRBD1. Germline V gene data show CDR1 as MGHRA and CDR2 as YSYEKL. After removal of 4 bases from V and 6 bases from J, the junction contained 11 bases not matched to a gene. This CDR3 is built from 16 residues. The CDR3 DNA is TGCGCCAGCAGCCGACTAGATCGACAGGGGGCGGATGGCTACACCTTC. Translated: CASSRLDRQGADGYTF.

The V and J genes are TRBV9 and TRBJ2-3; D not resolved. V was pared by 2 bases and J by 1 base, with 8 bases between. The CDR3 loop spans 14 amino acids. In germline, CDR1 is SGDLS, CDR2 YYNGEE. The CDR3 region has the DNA TGTGCCAGCAGCGTTGAAACGGGCACAGATACGCAGTATTTT. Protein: CASSVETGTDTQYF. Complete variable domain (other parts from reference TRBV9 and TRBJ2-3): DSGVTQTPKHLITATGQRVTLRCSPRSGDLSVYWYQQSLDQGLQFLIQYYNGEERAKGNILERFSAQQFPDLHSELNLSSLELGDSALYFCASSVETGTDTQYFGPGTRLTVL.

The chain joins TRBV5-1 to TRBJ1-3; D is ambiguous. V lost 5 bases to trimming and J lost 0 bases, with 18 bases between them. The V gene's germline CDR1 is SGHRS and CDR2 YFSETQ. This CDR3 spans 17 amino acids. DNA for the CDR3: TGCGCCAGCAGACCTGAATGGGGTGTCTACTCTGGAAACACCATATATTTT. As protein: CASRPEWGVYSGNTIYF.

The CDR3 nucleotides are TGTGCCAGCAGTCCTAACAGGGGCAGGCAGCCCCAGCATTTT. This codes for CASSPNRGRQPQHF. The rearrangement joins TRBV27 to TRBJ1-5; 7 nucleotides line up with TRBD1. This CDR3 is 14 amino acids long. V was pared by 5 bases and J by 7 bases, with 8 bases of the junction left unmatched. Germline CDR1 reads MNHEY; CDR2 reads SMNVEV (reference sequence).

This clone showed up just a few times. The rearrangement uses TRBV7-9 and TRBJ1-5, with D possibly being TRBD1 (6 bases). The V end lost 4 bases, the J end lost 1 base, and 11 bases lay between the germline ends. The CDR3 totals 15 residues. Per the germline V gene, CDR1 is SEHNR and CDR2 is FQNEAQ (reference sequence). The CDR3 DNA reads TGTGCCAGCAGCTGGGGGGCAGGGAGCAATCAGCCCCAGCATTTT. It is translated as CASSWGAGSNQPQHF.

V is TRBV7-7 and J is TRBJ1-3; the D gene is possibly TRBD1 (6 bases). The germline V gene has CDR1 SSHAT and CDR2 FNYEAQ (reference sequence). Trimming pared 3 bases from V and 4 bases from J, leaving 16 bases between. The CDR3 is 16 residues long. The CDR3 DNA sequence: TGTGCCAGCAGCTTTTCGGCGGAGGGGGTGGGAAACACCATATATTTT. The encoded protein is CASSFSAEGVGNTIYF.

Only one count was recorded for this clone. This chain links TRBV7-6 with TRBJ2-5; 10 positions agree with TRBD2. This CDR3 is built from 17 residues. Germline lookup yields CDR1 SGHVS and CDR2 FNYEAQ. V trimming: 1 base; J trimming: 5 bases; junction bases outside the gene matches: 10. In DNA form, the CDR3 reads TGTGCCAGCAGCTTAGGGACTAGCGGAAATCCGGGGGAGACCCAGTACTTC. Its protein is CASSLGTSGNPGETQYF.

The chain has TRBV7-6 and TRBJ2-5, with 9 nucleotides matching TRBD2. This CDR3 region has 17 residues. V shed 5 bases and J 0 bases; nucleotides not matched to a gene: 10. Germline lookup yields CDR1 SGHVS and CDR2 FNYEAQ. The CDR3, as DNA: TGTGCCAGCAGCGCCGAGGTAGCGGGAGAGTACCAAGAGACCCAGTACTTC. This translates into CASSAEVAGEYQETQYF.

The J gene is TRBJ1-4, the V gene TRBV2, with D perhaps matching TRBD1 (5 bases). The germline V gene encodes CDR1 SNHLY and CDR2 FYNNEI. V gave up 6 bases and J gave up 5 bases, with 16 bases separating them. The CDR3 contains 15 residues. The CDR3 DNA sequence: TGTGCCAGCAGGGGGCACGGCGCACCAAATGAAAAACTGTTTTTT. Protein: CASRGHGAPNEKLFF.

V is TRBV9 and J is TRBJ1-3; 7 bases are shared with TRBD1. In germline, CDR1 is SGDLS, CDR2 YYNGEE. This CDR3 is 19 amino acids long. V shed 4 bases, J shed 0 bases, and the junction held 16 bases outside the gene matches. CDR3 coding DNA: TGTGCCAGCAGCCCACGACCTGCGACAGGGACGTTCTCTGGAAACACCATATATTTT. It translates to CASSPRPATGTFSGNTIYF.

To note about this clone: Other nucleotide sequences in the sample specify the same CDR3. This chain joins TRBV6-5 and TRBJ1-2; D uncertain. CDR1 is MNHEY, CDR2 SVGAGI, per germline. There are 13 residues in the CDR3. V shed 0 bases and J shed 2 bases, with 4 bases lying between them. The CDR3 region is CASSYSSNYGYTF. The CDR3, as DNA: TGTGCCAGCAGTTACTCCTCCAACTATGGCTACACCTTC.

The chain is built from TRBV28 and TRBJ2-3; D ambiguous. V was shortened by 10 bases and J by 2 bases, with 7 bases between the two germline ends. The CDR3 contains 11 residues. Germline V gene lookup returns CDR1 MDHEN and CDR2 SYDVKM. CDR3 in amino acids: CATSDTDTQYF. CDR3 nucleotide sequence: TGTGCCACCTCCGACACAGATACGCAGTATTTT.

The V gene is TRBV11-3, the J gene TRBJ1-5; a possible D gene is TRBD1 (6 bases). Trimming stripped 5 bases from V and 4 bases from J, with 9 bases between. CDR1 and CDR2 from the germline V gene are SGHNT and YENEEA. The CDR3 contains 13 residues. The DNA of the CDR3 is TGTGCCAGCAGCCGGGACACTAATCAGCCCCAGCATTTT. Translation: CASSRDTNQPQHF.

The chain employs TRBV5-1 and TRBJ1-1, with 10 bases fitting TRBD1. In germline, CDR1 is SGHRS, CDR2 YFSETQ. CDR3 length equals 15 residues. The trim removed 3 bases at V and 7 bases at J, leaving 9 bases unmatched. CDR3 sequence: CASSSRTGGDGEAFF. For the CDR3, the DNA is TGCGCCAGCAGCTCTAGGACAGGGGGGGACGGTGAAGCTTTCTTT.